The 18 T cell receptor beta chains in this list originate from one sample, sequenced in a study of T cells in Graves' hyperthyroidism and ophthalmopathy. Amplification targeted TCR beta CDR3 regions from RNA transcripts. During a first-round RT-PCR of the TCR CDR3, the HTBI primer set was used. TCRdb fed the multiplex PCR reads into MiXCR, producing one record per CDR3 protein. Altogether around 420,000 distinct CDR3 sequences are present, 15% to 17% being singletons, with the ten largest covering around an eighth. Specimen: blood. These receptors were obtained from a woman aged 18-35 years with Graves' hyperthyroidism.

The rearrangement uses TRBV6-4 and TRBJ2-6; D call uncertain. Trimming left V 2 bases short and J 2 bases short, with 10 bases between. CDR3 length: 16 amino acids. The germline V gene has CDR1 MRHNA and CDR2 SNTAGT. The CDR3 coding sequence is TGTGCCAGCAGTGACACGGGCGAGACTGGGGCCAACGTCCTGACTTTC. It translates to CASSDTGETGANVLTF.

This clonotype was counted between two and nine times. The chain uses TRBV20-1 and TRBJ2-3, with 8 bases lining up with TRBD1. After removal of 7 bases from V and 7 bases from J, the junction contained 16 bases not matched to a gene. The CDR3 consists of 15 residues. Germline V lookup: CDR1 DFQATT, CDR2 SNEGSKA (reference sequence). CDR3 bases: TGCAGTGTCCCGACCAGGGGGCCGGAGTCTAATACGCAGTATTTT. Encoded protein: CSVPTRGPESNTQYF.

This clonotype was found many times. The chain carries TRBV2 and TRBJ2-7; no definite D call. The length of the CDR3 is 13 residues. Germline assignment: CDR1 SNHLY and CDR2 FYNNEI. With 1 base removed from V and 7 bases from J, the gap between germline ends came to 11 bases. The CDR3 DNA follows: TGTGCCAGCAGTGAAGAAGGGCCCTTGGAGCAGTACTTC. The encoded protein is CASSEEGPLEQYF.

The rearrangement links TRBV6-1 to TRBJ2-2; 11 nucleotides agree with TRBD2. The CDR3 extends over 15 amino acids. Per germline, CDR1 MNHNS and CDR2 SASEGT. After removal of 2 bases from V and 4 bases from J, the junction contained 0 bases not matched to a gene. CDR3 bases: TGTGCCAGCAGTGAACTAGCGGGGGGCACCGGGGAGCTGTTTTTT. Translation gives CASSELAGGTGELFF.

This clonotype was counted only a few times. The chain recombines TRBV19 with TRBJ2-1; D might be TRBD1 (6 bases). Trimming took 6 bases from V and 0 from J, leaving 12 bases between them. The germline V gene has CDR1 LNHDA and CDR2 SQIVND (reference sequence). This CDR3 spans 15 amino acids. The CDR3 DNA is TGTGCCAGTAGATGGACAGTTGACTCCTACAATGAGCAGTTCTTC. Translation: CASRWTVDSYNEQFF.

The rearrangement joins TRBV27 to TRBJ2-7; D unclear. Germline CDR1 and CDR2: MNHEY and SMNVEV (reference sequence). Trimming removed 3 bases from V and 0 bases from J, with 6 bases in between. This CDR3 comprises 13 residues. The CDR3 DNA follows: TGTGCCAGCAGTTTCTCCACCTCCTACGAGCAGTACTTC. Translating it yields CASSFSTSYEQYF.

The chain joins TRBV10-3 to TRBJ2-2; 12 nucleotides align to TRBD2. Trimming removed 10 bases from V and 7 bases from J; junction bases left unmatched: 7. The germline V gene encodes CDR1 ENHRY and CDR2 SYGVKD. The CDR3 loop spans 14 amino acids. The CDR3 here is CATLAGGLFGELFF. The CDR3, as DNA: TGTGCCACCCTAGCGGGGGGGCTGTTCGGGGAGCTGTTTTTT.

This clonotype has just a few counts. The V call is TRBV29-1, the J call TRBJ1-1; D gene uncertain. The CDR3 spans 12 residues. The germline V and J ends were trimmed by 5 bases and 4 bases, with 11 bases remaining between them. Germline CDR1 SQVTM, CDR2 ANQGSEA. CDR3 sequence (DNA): TGCAGCGTTCGATTCGGGCCCACTGAAGCTTTCTTT. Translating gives CSVRFGPTEAFF.

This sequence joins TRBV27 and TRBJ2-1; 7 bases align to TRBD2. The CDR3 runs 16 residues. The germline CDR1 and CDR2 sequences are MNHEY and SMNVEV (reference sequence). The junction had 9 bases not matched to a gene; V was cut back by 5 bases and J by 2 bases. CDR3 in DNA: TGTGCCAGCAGTCCCGCGGGCGGGGGACCCTACAATGAGCAGTTCTTC. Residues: CASSPAGGGPYNEQFF.

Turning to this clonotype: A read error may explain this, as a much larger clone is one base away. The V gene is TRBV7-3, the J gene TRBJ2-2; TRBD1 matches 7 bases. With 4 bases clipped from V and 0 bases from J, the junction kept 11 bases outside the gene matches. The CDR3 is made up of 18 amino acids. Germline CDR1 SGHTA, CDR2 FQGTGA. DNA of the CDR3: TGTGCCAGCAGCTCATTACTAGTGACAGGGACGAACACCGGGGAGCTGTTTTTT. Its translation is CASSSLLVTGTNTGELFF.

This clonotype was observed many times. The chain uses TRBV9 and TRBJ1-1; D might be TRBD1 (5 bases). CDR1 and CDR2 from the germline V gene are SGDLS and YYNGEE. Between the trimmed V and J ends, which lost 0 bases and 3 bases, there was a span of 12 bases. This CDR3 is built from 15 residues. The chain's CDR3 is CASSVDQGGDTEAFF. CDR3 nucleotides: TGTGCCAGCAGCGTAGACCAAGGAGGGGACACTGAAGCTTTCTTT.

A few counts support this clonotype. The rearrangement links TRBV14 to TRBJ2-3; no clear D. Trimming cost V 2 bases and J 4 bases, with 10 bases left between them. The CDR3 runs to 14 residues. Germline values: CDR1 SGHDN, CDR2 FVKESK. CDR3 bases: TGTGCCAGCAGCCAATTATTGAGGTCAGATACGCAGTATTTT. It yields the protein CASSQLLRSDTQYF.

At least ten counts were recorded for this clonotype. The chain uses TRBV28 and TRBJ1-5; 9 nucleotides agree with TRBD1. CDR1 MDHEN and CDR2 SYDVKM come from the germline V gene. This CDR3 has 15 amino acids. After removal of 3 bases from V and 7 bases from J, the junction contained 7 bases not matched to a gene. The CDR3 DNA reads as TGTGCCAGCAGTTTGGGGGGACAGGGAGTCCAGCCCCAGCATTTT. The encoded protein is CASSLGGQGVQPQHF.

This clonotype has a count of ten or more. The CDR3, as DNA: TGTGCCAGCAGCTTAGAGCCAGGGGGTGGCTACACCTTC. Translated: CASSLEPGGGYTF. V usage is TRBV7-8 and J usage is TRBJ1-2; 7 bases match TRBD1. Germline V gives CDR1 SGHVS, CDR2 FQNEAQ. CDR3 length: 13 amino acids. J gave up 7 bases and V 1 base, and 3 bases lay outside the gene matches.

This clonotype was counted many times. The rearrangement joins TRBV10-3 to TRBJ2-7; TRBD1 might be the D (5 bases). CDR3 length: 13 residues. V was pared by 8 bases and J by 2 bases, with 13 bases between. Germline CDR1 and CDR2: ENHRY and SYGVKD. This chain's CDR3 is CAIWQGVAYEQYF. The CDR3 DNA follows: TGTGCCATCTGGCAGGGTGTTGCCTACGAGCAGTACTTC.

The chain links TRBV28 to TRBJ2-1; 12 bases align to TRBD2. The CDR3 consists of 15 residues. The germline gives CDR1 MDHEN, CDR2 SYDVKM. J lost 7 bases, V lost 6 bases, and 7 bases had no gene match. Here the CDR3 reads CASRLTSGRGNEQFF. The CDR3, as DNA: TGTGCCAGCAGACTGACTAGCGGGAGAGGGAATGAGCAGTTCTTC.

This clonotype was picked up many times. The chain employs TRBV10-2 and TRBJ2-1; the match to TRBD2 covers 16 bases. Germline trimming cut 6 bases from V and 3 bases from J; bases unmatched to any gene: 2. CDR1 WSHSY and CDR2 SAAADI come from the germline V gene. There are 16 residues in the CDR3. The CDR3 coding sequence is TGCGCCAGCAGGGGGACTAGCGGGAGGGTCTACAATGAGCAGTTCTTC. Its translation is CASRGTSGRVYNEQFF.

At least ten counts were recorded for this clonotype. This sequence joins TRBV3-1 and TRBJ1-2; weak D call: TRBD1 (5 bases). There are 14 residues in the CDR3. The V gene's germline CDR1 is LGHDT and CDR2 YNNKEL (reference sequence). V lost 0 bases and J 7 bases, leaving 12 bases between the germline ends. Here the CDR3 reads CASSQEDTRLGYTF. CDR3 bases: TGTGCCAGCAGCCAAGAGGACACTCGGCTTGGCTACACCTTC.